This TCR beta chain was captured by sequencing in a study of CD8+ T cells in alopecia areata. CD4, CD8alpha, NKG2D, NKG2ACE and other markers guided sorting of pooled cutaneous lymph node cells. This clone was seen many times. Gene and germline names: mouse. The sequenced fragment ends 4 residues before the CDR3 boundary, so the rest is inferred from the germline J gene. The CDR3 has 14 amino acids. CDR1 and CDR2 (germline): SGHSA, FRNQAP. The junction had 2 bases not matched to a gene; V was cut back by 5 bases and J by 1 base. Sequencing relied on a cDNA template that was reverse transcribed from extracted RNA. Here immunoSEQ multiplex PCR was the method, and the copy in TCRdb shows in-frame clones only, minus some. Recorded here are about 6,000 clones, none singletons.

This chain joins TRBV16 and TRBJ1-1, with 9 bases fitting TRBD1. The receptor was derived from a C3H/HeJ mouse with alopecia areata. Mouse strain MHC haplotype: H2-k. The specimen sequenced was CD8+ T cells sorted from a lymph node. This CDR3 is CASSPQGANTEVFF. The sequenced CDR3 bases are TGTGCAAGCAGCCCACAGGGGGCGAACACA.